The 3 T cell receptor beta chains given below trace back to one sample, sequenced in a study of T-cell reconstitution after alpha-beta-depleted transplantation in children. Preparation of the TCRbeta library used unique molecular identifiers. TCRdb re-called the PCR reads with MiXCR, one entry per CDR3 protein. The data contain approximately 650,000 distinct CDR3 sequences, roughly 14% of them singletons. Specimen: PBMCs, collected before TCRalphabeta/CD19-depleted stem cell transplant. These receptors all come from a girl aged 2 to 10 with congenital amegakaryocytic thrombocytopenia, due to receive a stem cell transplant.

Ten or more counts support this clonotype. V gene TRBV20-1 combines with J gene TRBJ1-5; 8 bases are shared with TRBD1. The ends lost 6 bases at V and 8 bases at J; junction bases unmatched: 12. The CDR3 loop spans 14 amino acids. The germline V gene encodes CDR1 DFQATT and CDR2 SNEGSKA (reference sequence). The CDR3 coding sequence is TGCAGTGCCCCGACAGGGGCGATGGGGGAGCCCCAGCATTTT. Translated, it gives CSAPTGAMGEPQHF.

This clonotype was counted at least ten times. DNA for the CDR3: TGCAGCGTTGTCACAGGTCGAGAGCAGTACTTC. Translating gives CSVVTGREQYF. This rearrangement joins TRBV29-1 to TRBJ2-7; tentatively, D is TRBD1 (5 bases). CDR3 length: 11 amino acids. Trimming took 4 bases from V and 7 from J, leaving 11 bases between them. Germline V lookup: CDR1 SQVTM, CDR2 ANQGSEA.

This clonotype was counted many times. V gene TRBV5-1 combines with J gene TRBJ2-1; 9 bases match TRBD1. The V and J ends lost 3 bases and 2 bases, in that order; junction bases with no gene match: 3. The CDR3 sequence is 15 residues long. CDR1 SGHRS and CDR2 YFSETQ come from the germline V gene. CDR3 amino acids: CASSSGQGAYNEQFF. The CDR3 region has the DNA TGCGCCAGCAGCTCGGGACAGGGAGCCTACAATGAGCAGTTCTTC.